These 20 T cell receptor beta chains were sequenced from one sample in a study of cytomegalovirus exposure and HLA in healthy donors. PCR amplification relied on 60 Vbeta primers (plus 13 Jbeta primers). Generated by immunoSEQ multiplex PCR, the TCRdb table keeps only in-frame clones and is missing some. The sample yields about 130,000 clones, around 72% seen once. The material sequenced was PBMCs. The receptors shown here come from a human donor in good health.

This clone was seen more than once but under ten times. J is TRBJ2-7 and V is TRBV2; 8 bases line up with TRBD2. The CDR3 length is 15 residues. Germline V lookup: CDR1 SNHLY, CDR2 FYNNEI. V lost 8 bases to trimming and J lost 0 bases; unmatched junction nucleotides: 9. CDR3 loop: CASAGGTVSSYEQYF. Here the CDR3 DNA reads TGTGCCAGCGCGGGGGGTACAGTGTCCTCCTACGAGCAGTACTTC.

The CDR3 DNA reads TGTGCCAGCACCGATGGACTAGCGGGGTTTAATGAGCAGTTCTTC. Translation: CASTDGLAGFNEQFF. V gene TRBV2 combines with J gene TRBJ2-1, with 12 bases fitting TRBD2. Trimming at V came to 7 bases and at J to 7 bases, leaving 8 bases not matched to a gene. CDR3 length: 15 residues. Germline-derived CDR1 and CDR2 are SNHLY and FYNNEI.

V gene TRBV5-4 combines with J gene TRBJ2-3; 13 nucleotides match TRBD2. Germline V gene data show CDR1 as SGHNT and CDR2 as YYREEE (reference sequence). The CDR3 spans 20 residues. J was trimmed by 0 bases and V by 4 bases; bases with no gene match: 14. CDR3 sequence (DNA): TGTGCCAGCAGCGACCCGGGACTAGCGGGGCCCCCCGCTAGCACAGATACGCAGTATTTT. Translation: CASSDPGLAGPPASTDTQYF.

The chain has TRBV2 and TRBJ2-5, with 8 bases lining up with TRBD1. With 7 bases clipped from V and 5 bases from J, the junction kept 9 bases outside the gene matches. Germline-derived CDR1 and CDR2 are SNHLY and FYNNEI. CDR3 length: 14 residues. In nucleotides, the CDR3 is TGTGCCAGCATTAGGGGACAGGCGATGGAGACCCAGTACTTC. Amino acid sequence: CASIRGQAMETQYF.

The CDR3 reads CASTQGGWRGTGELFF. DNA for the CDR3: TGTGCCAGTACCCAGGGAGGTTGGCGGGGCACCGGGGAGCTGTTTTTT. This chain connects TRBV19 to TRBJ2-2; D might be TRBD2 (6 bases). The CDR3 loop spans 16 amino acids. V gave up 7 bases and J gave up 4 bases, with 19 bases separating them. Looked up from germline, CDR1 is LNHDA and CDR2 is SQIVND (reference sequence). Full variable domain (rest looked up from reference TRBV19 and TRBJ2-2): DGGITQSPKYLFRKEGQNVTLSCEQNLNHDAMYWYRQDPGQGLRLIYYSQIVNDFQKGDIAEGYSVSREKKESFPLTVTSAQKNPTAFYLCASTQGGWRGTGELFFGEGSRLTVL.

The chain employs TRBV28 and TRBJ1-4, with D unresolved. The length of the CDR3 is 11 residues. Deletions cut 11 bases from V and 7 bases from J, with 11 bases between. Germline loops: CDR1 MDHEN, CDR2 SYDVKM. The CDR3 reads CAGGIREKLFF. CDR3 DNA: TGTGCCGGCGGGATCCGTGAAAAACTGTTTTTT.

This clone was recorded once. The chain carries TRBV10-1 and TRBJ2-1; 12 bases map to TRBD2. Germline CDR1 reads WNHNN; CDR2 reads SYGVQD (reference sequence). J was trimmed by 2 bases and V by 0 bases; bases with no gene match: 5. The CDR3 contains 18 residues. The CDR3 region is CASSESGLAGNTYNEQFF. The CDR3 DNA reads TGCGCCAGCAGTGAGTCAGGACTAGCGGGAAATACCTACAATGAGCAGTTCTTC.

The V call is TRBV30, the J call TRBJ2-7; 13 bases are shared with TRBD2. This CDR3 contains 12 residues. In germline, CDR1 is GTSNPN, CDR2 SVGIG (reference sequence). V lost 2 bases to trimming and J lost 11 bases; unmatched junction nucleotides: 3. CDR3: CAWSMTSGGKYF. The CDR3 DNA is TGTGCCTGGAGTATGACTAGCGGGGGGAAGTACTTC.

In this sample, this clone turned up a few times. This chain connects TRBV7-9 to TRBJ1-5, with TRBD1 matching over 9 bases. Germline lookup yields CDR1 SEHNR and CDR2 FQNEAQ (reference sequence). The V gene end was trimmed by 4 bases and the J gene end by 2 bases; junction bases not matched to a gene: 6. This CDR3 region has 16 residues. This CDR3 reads CASSYGQGKGNQPQHF. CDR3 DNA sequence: TGTGCCAGCAGCTACGGACAGGGGAAAGGCAATCAGCCCCAGCATTTT. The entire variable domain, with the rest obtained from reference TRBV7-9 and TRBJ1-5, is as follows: DTGVSQNPRHKITKRGQNVTFRCDPISEHNRLYWYRQTLGQGPEFLTYFQNEAQLEKSRLLSDRFSAERPKGSFSTLEIQRTEQGDSAMYLCASSYGQGKGNQPQHFGDGTRLSIL.

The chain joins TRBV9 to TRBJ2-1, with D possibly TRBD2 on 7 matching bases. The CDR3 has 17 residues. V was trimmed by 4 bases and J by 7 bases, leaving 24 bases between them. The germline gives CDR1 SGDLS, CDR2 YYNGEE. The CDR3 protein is CASSTNPGGGPSNEQFF. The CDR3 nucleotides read TGTGCCAGCAGCACCAACCCTGGGGGGGGCCCGAGTAATGAGCAGTTCTTC.

CDR3 amino acids: CASSPGTYNEQFF. The CDR3 coding sequence is TGTGCCAGCAGCCCCGGGACCTACAATGAGCAGTTCTTC. The genes are TRBV5-4 and TRBJ2-1, with D maybe TRBD2 (5 bases). The V end lost 4 bases, the J end lost 2 bases, and 7 bases lay between the germline ends. This CDR3 is 13 amino acids long. CDR1 is SGHNT and CDR2 is YYREEE in the germline V gene (reference sequence).

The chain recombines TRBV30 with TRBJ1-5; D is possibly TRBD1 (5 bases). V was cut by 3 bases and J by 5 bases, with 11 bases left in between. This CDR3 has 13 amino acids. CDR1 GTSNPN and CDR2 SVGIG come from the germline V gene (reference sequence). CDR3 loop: CAWSQGLDQPQHF. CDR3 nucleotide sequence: TGTGCCTGGAGCCAGGGATTGGATCAGCCCCAGCATTTT. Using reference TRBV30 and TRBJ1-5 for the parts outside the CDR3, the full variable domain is SQTIHQWPATLVQPVGSPLSLECTVEGTSNPNLYWYRQAAGRGLQLLFYSVGIGQISSEVPQNLSASRPQDRQFILSSKKLLLSDSGFYLCAWSQGLDQPQHFGDGTRLSIL.

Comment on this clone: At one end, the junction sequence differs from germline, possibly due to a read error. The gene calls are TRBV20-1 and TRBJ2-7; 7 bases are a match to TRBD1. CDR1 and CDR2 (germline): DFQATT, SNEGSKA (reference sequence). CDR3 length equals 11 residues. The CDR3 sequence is CSAKTGLSLRF. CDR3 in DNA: TGCAGTGCGAAGACAGGGCTTTCTCTGAGGTTC.

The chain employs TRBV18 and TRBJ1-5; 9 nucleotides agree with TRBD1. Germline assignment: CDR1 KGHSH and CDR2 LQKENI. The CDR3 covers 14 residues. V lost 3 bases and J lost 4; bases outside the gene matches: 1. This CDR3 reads CASSPGQGNQPQHF. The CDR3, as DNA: TGTGCCAGCTCACCCGGACAGGGGAATCAGCCCCAGCATTTT.

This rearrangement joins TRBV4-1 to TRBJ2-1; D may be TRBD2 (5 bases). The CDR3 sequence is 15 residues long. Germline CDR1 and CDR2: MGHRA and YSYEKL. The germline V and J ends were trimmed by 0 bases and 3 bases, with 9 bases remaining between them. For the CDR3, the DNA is TGCGCCAGCAGCCAAGATTGGGCGGGCTACAATGAGCAGTTCTTC. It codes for CASSQDWAGYNEQFF.

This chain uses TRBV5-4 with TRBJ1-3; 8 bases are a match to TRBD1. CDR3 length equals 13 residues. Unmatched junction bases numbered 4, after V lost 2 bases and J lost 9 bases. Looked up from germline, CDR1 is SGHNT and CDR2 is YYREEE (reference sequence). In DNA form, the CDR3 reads TGTGCCAGCAGCTTCAGGGACAGGTCCACCATATATTTT. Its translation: CASSFRDRSTIYF.

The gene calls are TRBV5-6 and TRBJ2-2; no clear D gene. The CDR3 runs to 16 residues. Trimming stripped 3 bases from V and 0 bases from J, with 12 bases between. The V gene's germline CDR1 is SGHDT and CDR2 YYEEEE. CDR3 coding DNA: TGTGCCAGCAGCTCGTTTTCGTTTTCGAACACCGGGGAGCTGTTTTTT. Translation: CASSSFSFSNTGELFF.

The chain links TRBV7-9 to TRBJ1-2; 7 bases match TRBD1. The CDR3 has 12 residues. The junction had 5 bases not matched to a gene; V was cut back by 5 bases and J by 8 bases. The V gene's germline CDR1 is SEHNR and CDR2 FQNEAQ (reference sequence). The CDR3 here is CASSPQGFGYTF. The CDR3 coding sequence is TGTGCCAGCAGCCCACAGGGGTTCGGCTACACCTTC.

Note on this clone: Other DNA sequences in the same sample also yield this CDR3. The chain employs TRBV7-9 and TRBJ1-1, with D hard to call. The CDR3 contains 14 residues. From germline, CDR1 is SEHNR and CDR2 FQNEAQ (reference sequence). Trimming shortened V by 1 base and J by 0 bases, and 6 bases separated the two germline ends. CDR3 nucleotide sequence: TGTGCCAGCAGCTTAGGCCAGATGAACACTGAAGCTTTCTTT. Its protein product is CASSLGQMNTEAFF.

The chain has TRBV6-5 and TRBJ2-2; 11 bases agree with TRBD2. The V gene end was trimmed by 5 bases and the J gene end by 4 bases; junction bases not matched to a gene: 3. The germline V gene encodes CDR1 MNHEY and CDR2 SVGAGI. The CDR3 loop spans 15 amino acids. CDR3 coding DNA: TGTGCCAGCAGTACTAGCGGGGGTGGCACCGGGGAGCTGTTTTTT. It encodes CASSTSGGGTGELFF.